What follows describes a single TCR beta chain. The antigen remains unidentified. The data derive from a study of cytomegalovirus exposure and HLA in healthy donors. Notes on the study in general: Later, an analysis showed that TCR beta chains associated with HLA were more clonally expanded than others that were equally common. Earlier findings revealed that most TCR beta V segments proved productive either about 87% or about 30% of the time.

There are 14 residues in the CDR3. Trimming stripped 3 bases from V and 8 bases from J, with 16 bases between. CDR1 and CDR2 from the germline V gene are LGHNA and YNFKEQ. In the PCR, 60 Vbeta and 13 Jbeta primers were used. The assay was immunoSEQ multiplex PCR, and TCRdb's table has in-frame clones only and misses some. This table has over 90,000 clones, 73% appearing once. This TCR was recovered from a middle-aged man in good health and CMV-seronegative. The sequenced sample was PBMCs. The chain employs TRBV4-2 and TRBJ1-1, with D maybe TRBD1 (6 bases). CDR3 nucleotides: TGTGCCAGCAGCCACGCCGTACAGGGAGTCGAAGCTTTCTTT. It is translated as CASSHAVQGVEAFF.